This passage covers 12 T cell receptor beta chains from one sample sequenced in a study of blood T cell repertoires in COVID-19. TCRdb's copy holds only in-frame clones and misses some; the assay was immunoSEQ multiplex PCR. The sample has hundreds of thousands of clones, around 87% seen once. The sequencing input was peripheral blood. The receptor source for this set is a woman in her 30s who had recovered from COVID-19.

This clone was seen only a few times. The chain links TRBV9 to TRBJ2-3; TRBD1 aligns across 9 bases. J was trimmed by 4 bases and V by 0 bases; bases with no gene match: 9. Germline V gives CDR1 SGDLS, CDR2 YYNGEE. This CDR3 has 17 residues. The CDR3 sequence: CASSVATGTGFSDTQYF. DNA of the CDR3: TGTGCCAGCAGCGTAGCGACCGGGACAGGGTTTTCAGATACGCAGTATTTT.

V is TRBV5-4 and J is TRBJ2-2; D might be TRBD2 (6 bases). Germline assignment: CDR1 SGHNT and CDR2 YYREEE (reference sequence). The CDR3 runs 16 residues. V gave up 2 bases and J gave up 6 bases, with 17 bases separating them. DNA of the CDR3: TGTGCCAGCAGCTTTGGGACTTTGAAGGGGTCCGGGGAGCTGTTTTTT. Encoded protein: CASSFGTLKGSGELFF.

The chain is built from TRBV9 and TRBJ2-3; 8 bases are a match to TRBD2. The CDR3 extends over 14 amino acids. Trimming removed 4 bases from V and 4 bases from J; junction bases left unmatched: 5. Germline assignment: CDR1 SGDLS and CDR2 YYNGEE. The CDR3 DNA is TGTGCCAGCAGCCAAAGCGGGAGCGCAGATACGCAGTATTTT. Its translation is CASSQSGSADTQYF.

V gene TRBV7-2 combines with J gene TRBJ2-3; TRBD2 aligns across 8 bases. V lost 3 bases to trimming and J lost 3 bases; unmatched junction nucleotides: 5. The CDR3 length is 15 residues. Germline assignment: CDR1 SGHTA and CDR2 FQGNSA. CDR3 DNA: TGTGCCAGCAGCTTGGCCAGCGGGAGAACAGATACGCAGTATTTT. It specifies CASSLASGRTDTQYF.

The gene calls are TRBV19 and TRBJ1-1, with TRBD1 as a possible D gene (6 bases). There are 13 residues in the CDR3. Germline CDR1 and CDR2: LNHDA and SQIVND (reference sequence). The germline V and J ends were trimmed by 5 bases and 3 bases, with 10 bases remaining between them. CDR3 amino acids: CASSVGGHTEAFF. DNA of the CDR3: TGTGCCAGTAGTGTAGGGGGGCACACTGAAGCTTTCTTT. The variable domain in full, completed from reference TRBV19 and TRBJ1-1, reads DGGITQSPKYLFRKEGQNVTLSCEQNLNHDAMYWYRQDPGQGLRLIYYSQIVNDFQKGDIAEGYSVSREKKESFPLTVTSAQKNPTAFYLCASSVGGHTEAFFGQGTRLTVV.

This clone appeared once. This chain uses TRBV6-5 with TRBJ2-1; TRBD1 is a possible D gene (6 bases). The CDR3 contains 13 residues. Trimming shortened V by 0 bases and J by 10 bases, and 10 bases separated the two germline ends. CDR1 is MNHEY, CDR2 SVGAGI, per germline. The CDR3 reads CASSYSGDREQFF. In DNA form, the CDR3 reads TGTGCCAGCAGTTACTCGGGAGACAGGGAGCAGTTCTTC.

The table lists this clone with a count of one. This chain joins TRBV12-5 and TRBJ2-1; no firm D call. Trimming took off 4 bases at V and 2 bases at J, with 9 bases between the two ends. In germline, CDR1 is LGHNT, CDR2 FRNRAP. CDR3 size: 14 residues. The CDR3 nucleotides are TGTGCTAGTGGTTCGGTGTCTGCCTACAATGAGCAGTTCTTC. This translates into CASGSVSAYNEQFF. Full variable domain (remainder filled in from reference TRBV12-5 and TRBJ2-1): DARVTQTPRHKVTEMGQEVTMRCQPILGHNTVFWYRQTMMQGLELLAYFRNRAPLDDSGMPKDRFSAEMPDATLATLKIQPSEPRDSAVYFCASGSVSAYNEQFFGPGTRLTVL.

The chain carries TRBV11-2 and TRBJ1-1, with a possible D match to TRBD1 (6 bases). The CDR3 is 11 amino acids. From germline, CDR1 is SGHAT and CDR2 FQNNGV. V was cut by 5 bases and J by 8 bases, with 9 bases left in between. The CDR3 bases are TGTGCCAGCAGCCCAGGGGTAGAAGCTTTCTTT. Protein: CASSPGVEAFF.

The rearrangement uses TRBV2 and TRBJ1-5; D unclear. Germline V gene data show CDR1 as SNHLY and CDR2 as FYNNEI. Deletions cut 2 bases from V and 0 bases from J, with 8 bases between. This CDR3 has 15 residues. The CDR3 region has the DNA TGTGCCAGCAGTGAATGGGGAGATAGCAATCAGCCCCAGCATTTT. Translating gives CASSEWGDSNQPQHF.

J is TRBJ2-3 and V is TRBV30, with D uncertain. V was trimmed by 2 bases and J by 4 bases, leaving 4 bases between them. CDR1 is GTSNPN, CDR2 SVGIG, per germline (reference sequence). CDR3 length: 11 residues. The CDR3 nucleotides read TGTGCCTGGAGTCCTGCAGATACGCAGTATTTT. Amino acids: CAWSPADTQYF. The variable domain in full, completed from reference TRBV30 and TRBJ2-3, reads SQTIHQWPATLVQPVGSPLSLECTVEGTSNPNLYWYRQAAGRGLQLLFYSVGIGQISSEVPQNLSASRPQDRQFILSSKKLLLSDSGFYLCAWSPADTQYFGPGTRLTVL.

The CDR3 loop is CAIRGTEVSNEQFF. CDR3 DNA: TGTGCCATCAGGGGGACAGAAGTATCGAATGAGCAGTTCTTC. The gene calls are TRBV10-3 and TRBJ2-1, with 7 bases matching TRBD1. V trimming: 6 bases; J trimming: 7 bases; junction bases outside the gene matches: 9. The germline V gene has CDR1 ENHRY and CDR2 SYGVKD. This CDR3 has 14 residues.

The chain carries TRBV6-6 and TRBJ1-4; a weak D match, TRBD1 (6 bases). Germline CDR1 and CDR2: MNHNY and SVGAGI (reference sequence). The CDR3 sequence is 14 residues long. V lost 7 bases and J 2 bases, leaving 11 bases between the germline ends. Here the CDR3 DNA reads TGTGCCAGCAAGACGCAGGGGACTAATGAAAAACTGTTTTTT. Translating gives CASKTQGTNEKLFF.